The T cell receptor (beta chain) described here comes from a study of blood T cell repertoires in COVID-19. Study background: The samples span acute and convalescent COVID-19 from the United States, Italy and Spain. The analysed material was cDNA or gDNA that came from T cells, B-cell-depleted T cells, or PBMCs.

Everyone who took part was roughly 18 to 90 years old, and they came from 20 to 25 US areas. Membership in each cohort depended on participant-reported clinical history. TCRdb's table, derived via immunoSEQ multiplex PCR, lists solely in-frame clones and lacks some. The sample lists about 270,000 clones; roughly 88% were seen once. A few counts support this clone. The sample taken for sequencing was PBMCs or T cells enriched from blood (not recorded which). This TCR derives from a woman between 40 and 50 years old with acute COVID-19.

The CDR3, as DNA: TGTGCCAGCAGCGTTCAAGCAGGGAGGTCCTACAATGAGCAGTTCTTC. It translates to CASSVQAGRSYNEQFF. V and J are TRBV9 and TRBJ2-1; D perhaps matches TRBD2 (6 bases). The CDR3 is 16 amino acids. CDR1 and CDR2 (germline): SGDLS, YYNGEE. Trimming shortened V by 2 bases and J by 1 base, and 13 bases separated the two germline ends.